The 29 T cell receptor beta chains in this list originate from one sample, sequenced in a study of identical twins. TCRdb re-called the 5' RACE reads with MiXCR, one entry per CDR3 protein. The data contain roughly 1.6 million distinct CDR3 sequences, around a third of them singletons. Material: cord blood. Receptors originate from a newborn girl in good health.

This clonotype was observed a few times. The chain couples TRBV5-1 to TRBJ2-1; a possible D gene is TRBD2 (5 bases). The V end was cut by 7 bases, the J end by 0 bases, with 8 bases between. This CDR3 is built from 13 residues. The V gene's germline CDR1 is SGHRS and CDR2 YFSETQ. The CDR3 is CASRTYSYNEQFF. For the CDR3, the DNA is TGCGCCAGCCGGACTTACTCCTACAATGAGCAGTTCTTC. Together with reference TRBV5-1 and TRBJ2-1, the CDR3 gives the full variable domain: KAGVTQTPRYLIKTRGQQVTLSCSPISGHRSVSWYQQTPGQGLQFLFEYFSETQRNKGNFPGRFSGRQFSNSRSEMNVSTLELGDSALYLCASRTYSYNEQFFGPGTRLTVL.

The rearrangement links TRBV14 to TRBJ2-1; TRBD2 matches at 7 bases. The J segment lost 9 bases and the V segment lost 1 base, leaving 12 bases of the junction unmatched. Germline CDR1 SGHDN, CDR2 FVKESK. The CDR3 is made up of 16 amino acids. The CDR3 loop reads CASSQGAGTTFFEQFF. The CDR3 DNA sequence: TGTGCCAGCAGCCAAGGGGCCGGGACTACTTTTTTTGAGCAGTTCTTC.

This clonotype showed up just a few times. J is TRBJ2-7 and V is TRBV7-9, with 8 positions matching TRBD1. V lost 3 bases to trimming and J lost 3 bases; unmatched junction nucleotides: 4. This CDR3 spans 14 amino acids. Germline V lookup: CDR1 SEHNR, CDR2 FQNEAQ (reference sequence). Written as DNA, the CDR3 is TGTGCCAGCAGCTTCGGACAGGGTCACTACGAGCAGTACTTC. Protein sequence: CASSFGQGHYEQYF.

The chain employs TRBV27 and TRBJ1-1; TRBD1 aligns across 8 bases. V lost 5 bases and J lost 11; bases outside the gene matches: 7. Germline values: CDR1 MNHEY, CDR2 SMNVEV (reference sequence). The CDR3 runs to 12 residues. CDR3 in DNA: TGTGCCAGCAGTCCCCGGGACAGGCTCGCTTTCTTT. It translates to CASSPRDRLAFF.

The chain uses TRBV9 and TRBJ2-4; D possibly corresponds to TRBD2 (6 bases). V was trimmed by 0 bases and J by 2 bases, leaving 9 bases between them. CDR3 size: 15 residues. In germline, CDR1 is SGDLS, CDR2 YYNGEE. CDR3 in DNA: TGTGCCAGCAGCGTAGGCGGGAATTCCAAAAACATTCAGTACTTC. Protein product: CASSVGGNSKNIQYF.

The gene calls are TRBV27 and TRBJ2-1; 9 bases match TRBD2. Germline V lookup: CDR1 MNHEY, CDR2 SMNVEV (reference sequence). Germline trimming cut 6 bases from V and 6 bases from J; bases unmatched to any gene: 9. The CDR3 has 15 residues. CDR3 DNA: TGTGCCAGCAGCTCCATCGGACTAGCGCGCAATGAGCAGTTCTTC. This codes for CASSSIGLARNEQFF.

The chain has TRBV10-2 and TRBJ2-7; 12 bases are shared with TRBD2. The CDR3 totals 15 residues. Losses at the gene ends were 0 bases for V and 4 bases for J; bases not matched to a gene: 1. Germline values: CDR1 WSHSY, CDR2 SAAADI. The CDR3, as DNA: TGCGCCAGCAGTGAGTCAGGGACTAGCGGGTACGAGCAGTACTTC. It specifies CASSESGTSGYEQYF.

This clonotype was counted only a few times. The V gene is TRBV9, the J gene TRBJ2-1; D possibly corresponds to TRBD1 (5 bases). This CDR3 contains 16 residues. V shed 4 bases and J shed 0 bases, with 14 bases lying between them. Germline V lookup: CDR1 SGDLS, CDR2 YYNGEE. CDR3 loop: CASSPLRAASYNEQFF. CDR3 DNA: TGTGCCAGCAGCCCCCTCAGGGCGGCCTCCTACAATGAGCAGTTCTTC.

This clonotype appeared many times. The chain links TRBV14 to TRBJ2-1; no definite D call. The CDR3 has 12 residues. Germline assignment: CDR1 SGHDN and CDR2 FVKESK. Trimming pared 2 bases from V and 9 bases from J, leaving 8 bases between. The CDR3 spells CASSQWLGEQFF. The CDR3 coding sequence is TGTGCCAGCAGCCAATGGCTCGGTGAGCAGTTCTTC.

This rearrangement joins TRBV10-3 to TRBJ2-7, with 10 bases that match TRBD2. The CDR3 consists of 18 residues. CDR1 ENHRY and CDR2 SYGVKD come from the germline V gene. The junction had 12 bases not matched to a gene; V was cut back by 3 bases and J by 1 base. The CDR3 loop reads CAISEPKHVAGGSYEQYF. The CDR3 DNA is TGTGCCATCAGTGAACCGAAACATGTAGCGGGAGGTTCCTACGAGCAGTACTTC.

V gene TRBV5-1 combines with J gene TRBJ1-2; D gene uncertain. The CDR3 consists of 13 residues. Germline V gene lookup returns CDR1 SGHRS and CDR2 YFSETQ. Trimming stripped 4 bases from V and 4 bases from J, with 11 bases between. CDR3 loop: CASSASLFYGYTF. Here the CDR3 DNA reads TGCGCCAGCAGCGCCTCCCTCTTCTATGGCTACACCTTC.

The chain employs TRBV2 and TRBJ2-1, with D perhaps TRBD1 (7 bases). Germline V CDR1 and CDR2: SNHLY, FYNNEI. The CDR3 runs to 15 residues. V was shortened by 7 bases and J by 4 bases, with 17 bases between the two germline ends. In DNA, the CDR3 is TGTGCCAGCACAATTAGGCAGGGGGGATACAATGAGCAGTTCTTC. As protein: CASTIRQGGYNEQFF.

This clonotype was seen only a few times. The CDR3 here is CSATLAGGPLQETQYF. The DNA for the CDR3 is TGCAGTGCTACACTAGCGGGAGGGCCTCTTCAAGAGACCCAGTACTTC. The rearrangement uses TRBV20-1 and TRBJ2-5; TRBD2 matches at 13 bases. CDR1 DFQATT and CDR2 SNEGSKA come from the germline V gene (reference sequence). The CDR3 length is 16 residues. Germline trimming cut 4 bases from V and 2 bases from J; bases unmatched to any gene: 7.

This chain's CDR3 is CASSLVIGSAGELFF. The DNA of the CDR3 is TGTGCCAGCAGCTTAGTAATAGGGAGTGCCGGGGAGCTGTTTTTT. The rearrangement uses TRBV7-2 and TRBJ2-2; D may be TRBD2 (5 bases). The CDR3 has 15 residues. The germline V gene has CDR1 SGHTA and CDR2 FQGNSA. Trimming left V 1 base short and J 6 bases short, with 12 bases between.

The chain employs TRBV3-1 and TRBJ2-7, with D hard to call. Germline lookup yields CDR1 LGHDT and CDR2 YNNKEL (reference sequence). CDR3 length: 13 amino acids. Trimming left V 4 bases short and J 3 bases short, with 10 bases between. CDR3 amino acids: CASSPTDVYEQYF. The CDR3 DNA reads as TGTGCCAGCAGCCCGACGGACGTCTACGAGCAGTACTTC.

In this sample, this clonotype turned up a few times. The CDR3 DNA follows: TGTGCCAGCAGTGAGGCCGAAGCTAACTATGGCTACACCTTC. Encoded protein: CASSEAEANYGYTF. The V call is TRBV25-1, the J call TRBJ1-2; D call uncertain. V was pared by 3 bases and J by 0 bases, with 8 bases between. CDR1 is MGHDK, CDR2 SYGVNS, per germline. The length of the CDR3 is 14 residues.

This clonotype was detected many times. CDR3 DNA sequence: TGTGCCAGCAGCGTAGAGGCTAGGAACACAGATACGCAGTATTTT. As protein: CASSVEARNTDTQYF. The J gene is TRBJ2-3, the V gene TRBV9; D ambiguous. Per germline, CDR1 SGDLS and CDR2 YYNGEE. CDR3 length: 15 amino acids. Trimming took off 0 bases at V and 2 bases at J, with 10 bases between the two ends.

CDR3 loop: CSVGGGDDGYTF. CDR3 in DNA: TGCAGCGTTGGAGGGGGGGACGATGGCTACACCTTC. The J gene is TRBJ1-2, the V gene TRBV29-1, with D tentatively TRBD1 (6 bases). The CDR3 has 12 residues. The germline V and J ends were trimmed by 4 bases and 6 bases, with 12 bases remaining between them. The germline gives CDR1 SQVTM, CDR2 ANQGSEA. Variable domain in full (rest from reference TRBV29-1 and TRBJ1-2): SAVISQKPSRDICQRGTSLTIQCQVDSQVTMMFWYRQQPGQSLTLIATANQGSEATYESGFVIDKFPISRPNLTFSTLTVSNMSPEDSSIYLCSVGGGDDGYTFGSGTRLTVV.

As concerns this clonotype: One end of the junction varies from germline; a read error may be responsible. The chain joins TRBV4-2 to TRBJ2-1; D may be TRBD2 (7 bases). Germline V CDR1 and CDR2: LGHNA, YNFKEQ. This CDR3 has 16 residues. This chain's CDR3 is CASSRGGASSYNKQFF. For the CDR3, the DNA is TGTGCCAGCAGCCGAGGGGGGGCGAGCTCCTACAATAAGCAGTTCTTC.

J is TRBJ2-1 and V is TRBV19; D gene unclear. Trimming stripped 5 bases from V and 13 bases from J, with 15 bases between. Germline values: CDR1 LNHDA, CDR2 SQIVND (reference sequence). This CDR3 is 12 amino acids long. DNA of the CDR3: TGTGCCAGTAGTTCATTCGAGGAGACCCAGTTCTTC. Its protein is CASSSFEETQFF.

This clonotype turned up a few times. J is TRBJ2-1 and V is TRBV18, with D maybe TRBD2 (6 bases). V lost 1 base and J lost 3, with 10 bases in between. There are 15 residues in the CDR3. Germline CDR1 reads KGHSH; CDR2 reads LQKENI. This CDR3 is CASSPHRLVYNEQFF. For the CDR3, the DNA is TGTGCCAGCTCACCACACCGACTAGTCTACAATGAGCAGTTCTTC.

V is TRBV29-1 and J is TRBJ2-3, with 8 bases matching TRBD2. Trimming at V came to 3 bases and at J to 2 bases, leaving 10 bases not matched to a gene. This CDR3 is 16 amino acids long. Germline V CDR1 and CDR2: SQVTM, ANQGSEA. CDR3 nucleotides: TGCAGCGTTGAGTTCCCAGCGGGGGCCCCCACAGATACGCAGTATTTT. It is translated as CSVEFPAGAPTDTQYF.

This clonotype has only a few counts. V and J are TRBV12-5 and TRBJ2-5, with 8 bases lining up with TRBD1. Germline lookup yields CDR1 LGHNT and CDR2 FRNRAP. After removal of 6 bases from V and 1 base from J, the junction contained 4 bases not matched to a gene. There are 14 residues in the CDR3. CDR3 region: CASGRDRSQETQYF. The CDR3 DNA is TGTGCTAGTGGCCGGGACAGGAGCCAAGAGACCCAGTACTTC.

There are a few counts of this clonotype. The rearrangement joins TRBV27 to TRBJ1-2, with 9 positions matching TRBD1. The CDR3 is 14 residues long. The germline CDR1 and CDR2 sequences are MNHEY and SMNVEV (reference sequence). Unmatched junction bases numbered 8, after V lost 7 bases and J lost 5 bases. The CDR3 nucleotides read TGTGCCAGCAAACAGGGGGCCCTATCTTATGGCTACACCTTC. It encodes CASKQGALSYGYTF.

This clonotype occurred a few times. The rearrangement joins TRBV29-1 to TRBJ2-1, with D possibly TRBD2 on 6 matching bases. CDR1 and CDR2 (germline): SQVTM, ANQGSEA. Trimming stripped 6 bases from V and 5 bases from J, with 17 bases between. The CDR3 runs 14 residues. The CDR3 DNA reads as TGCAGCGTACGGGAGAGTCCCACGGACAATGAGCAGTTCTTC. Translating it yields CSVRESPTDNEQFF.

For this clonotype: One end of the junction does not line up with germline, which may come from a read error. CDR3 bases: TGCAGTGTCGCGGGGGGCCAGGCCAAAAGCATTCAGTACTTC. This codes for CSVAGGQAKSIQYF. This chain uses TRBV20-1 with TRBJ2-4; 8 positions agree with TRBD2. This CDR3 has 14 residues. Per germline, CDR1 DFQATT and CDR2 SNEGSKA (reference sequence).

This clonotype was counted a few times. This chain connects TRBV2 to TRBJ2-7; 9 nucleotides align to TRBD1. The CDR3 extends over 14 amino acids. Germline loops: CDR1 SNHLY, CDR2 FYNNEI. The DNA of the CDR3 is TGTGTCAGTTTACAGGGGGCGAACTCCTACGAGCAGTACTTC. This sequence encodes CVSLQGANSYEQYF. Full variable domain (remainder filled in from reference TRBV2 and TRBJ2-7): EPEVTQTPSHQVTQMGQEVILRCVPISNHLYFYWYRQILGQKVEFLVSFYNNEISEKSEIFDDQFSVERPDGSNFTLKIRSTKLEDSAMYFCVSLQGANSYEQYFGPGTRLTVT.

The CDR3: CASSLGLPNYEQYF. In DNA form, the CDR3 reads TGTGCCAGCAGCCTTGGACTTCCAAACTACGAGCAGTACTTC. The rearrangement links TRBV4-2 to TRBJ2-7; perhaps TRBD2 as D (5 bases). CDR1 and CDR2 from the germline V gene are LGHNA and YNFKEQ. V was clipped by 4 bases and J by 3 bases, with 13 bases between them. CDR3 length: 14 amino acids.

V and J are TRBV6-5 and TRBJ2-7; 7 bases are shared with TRBD1. V lost 2 bases and J lost 3; bases outside the gene matches: 10. Germline V gene sequence: CDR1 MNHEY, CDR2 SVGAGI. The CDR3 consists of 16 residues. The CDR3 loop is CASSYASGQGVYEQYF. CDR3 nucleotide sequence: TGTGCCAGCAGTTACGCCTCCGGGCAGGGGGTCTACGAGCAGTACTTC.